This TCR beta chain was captured by sequencing in a study of beta chain features in type 1 diabetes. Study at large: When patients were set against healthy donors, age, gender and cell yields were similar. Findings and caveats of the study: Shorter TCRB CDR3s, moderately but significantly so, marked every one of the four CD4+ subsets in Type 1 diabetes patients.

All of the isolated RNA was reverse transcribed, so expressed TCRB transcripts were sequenced. The assay was immunoSEQ multiplex PCR, and TCRdb's table has in-frame clones only and misses some. The data contain 300,000 or so clones, around 9.7% of them singletons. The CDR3 extends over 14 amino acids. The ends were cut back, 5 bases at V and 6 bases at J, with 14 bases in the middle. In germline, CDR1 is SEHNR, CDR2 FQNEAQ (reference sequence). This clone was observed a handful of times. Its antigen is still unknown. Sequencing was done on a sample of central memory CD4+ T cells from blood. The TCR sequence derives from a man younger than 45 with type 1 diabetes. V usage is TRBV7-9 and J usage is TRBJ2-1; D uncertain. The CDR3 is CASSPGRVGNEQFF. CDR3 in DNA: TGTGCCAGCAGCCCAGGTCGGGTAGGCAATGAGCAGTTCTTC.